This is a list of T cell receptor beta chains from one sample in a study of cytomegalovirus exposure and HLA in healthy donors. Sequencing used immunoSEQ multiplex PCR; TCRdb keeps in-frame clones, though not all of them. This sample has around 80,000 clones, with about a tenth found just once. What was sequenced was PBMCs. The receptor source for this set is a man aged 55 to 70 in good health and CMV-seropositive. The CDR3 runs from the conserved cysteine through the conserved F or W. The D gene is left open where the match is weak. The listing skips clone size in some rows; elsewhere it reads once, few, many or a size class.

d_gene: -
j_gene: TRBJ2-7
v_gene: TRBV6-5
abundance: few
CDR3nt: TGTGCCAGCAGTTACGCTCCACTCTACGAGCAGTACTTC
CDR3aa: CASSYAPLYEQYF

d_gene: -
j_gene: TRBJ2-1
v_gene: TRBV15
abundance: -
CDR3nt: TGTGCCACCAGCACGACAAGGAACAATGAGCAGTTCTTC
CDR3aa: CATSTTRNNEQFF

d_gene: -
j_gene: TRBJ1-2
v_gene: TRBV9
abundance: -
CDR3nt: TGTGCCAGCAGCGTAGGGGCAGGGTATGGCTACACCTTC
CDR3aa: CASSVGAGYGYTF

d_gene: -
j_gene: TRBJ2-2
v_gene: TRBV28
abundance: few
CDR3nt: TGTGCCAGCAGTTTCATCAGGGCTAACGGGGAGCTGTTTTTT
CDR3aa: CASSFIRANGELFF

d_gene: TRBD2
j_gene: TRBJ2-7
v_gene: TRBV29-1
abundance: few
CDR3nt: TGCAACGTGGGGCGGGCTAGCGGGAGTTTAGACTTC
CDR3aa: CNVGRASGSLDF

d_gene: -
j_gene: TRBJ1-1
v_gene: TRBV18
abundance: many
CDR3nt: TGTGCCAGCTCACAAGAGGGAGAAGGGACTGAAGCTTTCTTT
CDR3aa: CASSQEGEGTEAFF

d_gene: TRBD1
j_gene: TRBJ2-6
v_gene: TRBV9
abundance: -
CDR3nt: TGTGCCAGCAGCGTCCGGGACAGGGGCCTCGGGGCCAACGTCCTGACTTTC
CDR3aa: CASSVRDRGLGANVLTF

d_gene: -
j_gene: TRBJ2-1
v_gene: TRBV11-2
abundance: few
CDR3nt: TGTGCCAGCAGCCCACCGGGGGCCTACAATGAGCAGTTCTTC
CDR3aa: CASSPPGAYNEQFF

d_gene: TRBD2
j_gene: TRBJ2-3
v_gene: TRBV28
abundance: -
CDR3nt: TGTGCCAGCAGTTTTAAATGGCGGGTGGCGGGAGGCACAGATACGCAGTATTTT
CDR3aa: CASSFKWRVAGGTDTQYF

d_gene: -
j_gene: TRBJ2-3
v_gene: TRBV11-2
abundance: -
CDR3nt: TGTGCCAGCAGCTTAGTGGGCGGGACCGTCACAGATACGCAGTATTTT
CDR3aa: CASSLVGGTVTDTQYF

d_gene: -
j_gene: TRBJ2-2
v_gene: TRBV10-3
abundance: -
CDR3nt: TGTGCCATCAGGTCGGCCCAGGGGTACACCGGGGAGCTGTTTTTT
CDR3aa: CAIRSAQGYTGELFF

d_gene: TRBD1
j_gene: TRBJ2-2
v_gene: TRBV5-4
abundance: few
CDR3nt: TGTGCCAGCAACACAGGGGGCTGGGACACCGGGGAGCTGTTTTTT
CDR3aa: CASNTGGWDTGELFF

d_gene: -
j_gene: TRBJ1-4
v_gene: TRBV15
abundance: few
CDR3nt: TGTGCCACCAGCAGTGTACGGGAAAGAACTAATGAAAAACTGTTTTTT
CDR3aa: CATSSVRERTNEKLFF

d_gene: TRBD1
j_gene: TRBJ1-1
v_gene: TRBV29-1
abundance: few
CDR3nt: TGCAGCGTACGGGACAGCTCCACTGAAGCTTTCTTT
CDR3aa: CSVRDSSTEAFF

d_gene: TRBD1
j_gene: TRBJ2-7
v_gene: TRBV5-1
abundance: few
CDR3nt: TGCGCCAGCAGCTGGTCCGACAGGGTCTCCTACGAGCAGTACTTC
CDR3aa: CASSWSDRVSYEQYF

d_gene: -
j_gene: TRBJ1-2
v_gene: TRBV19
abundance: -
CDR3nt: TGTGCCAGTACAGGCGTGTATGGCTACACCTTC
CDR3aa: CASTGVYGYTF

d_gene: -
j_gene: TRBJ2-6
v_gene: TRBV6-5
abundance: few
CDR3nt: TGTGCCAGCCGGCTGGCGTCTGGGGCCAACGTCCTGACCTTC
CDR3aa: CASRLASGANVLTF

d_gene: -
j_gene: TRBJ2-1
v_gene: TRBV11-2
abundance: -
CDR3nt: TGTGCCAGCAGCTTAGATCGAGCCAATGAGCAGTTCTTC
CDR3aa: CASSLDRANEQFF

d_gene: TRBD1
j_gene: TRBJ2-2
v_gene: TRBV9
abundance: many
CDR3nt: TGTGCCAGCAGTCCAGGGGGTCGGAACACCGGGGAGCTGTTTTTT
CDR3aa: CASSPGGRNTGELFF

d_gene: -
j_gene: TRBJ1-2
v_gene: TRBV7-3
abundance: -
CDR3nt: TGTGCCAGCAGCTTAACTCCAGGGGAGAGAGGCTACACCTTC
CDR3aa: CASSLTPGERGYTF

d_gene: TRBD1
j_gene: TRBJ1-1
v_gene: TRBV28
abundance: -
CDR3nt: TGTGCCAGCAGTCTTACAGGGGTAATGAACACTGAAGCTTTCTTT
CDR3aa: CASSLTGVMNTEAFF

d_gene: -
j_gene: TRBJ2-2
v_gene: TRBV12-5
abundance: few
CDR3nt: TGTGCTAGTGGCCCCCCATCGGCGGGGCTTGGTACCGGGGAGCTGTTTTTT
CDR3aa: CASGPPSAGLGTGELFF

d_gene: -
j_gene: TRBJ2-1
v_gene: TRBV12-5
abundance: few
CDR3nt: TGTGCTAGTGGTCTACAGGGCTATGAGCAGTTCTTC
CDR3aa: CASGLQGYEQFF

d_gene: TRBD2
j_gene: TRBJ2-1
v_gene: TRBV2
abundance: -
CDR3nt: TGTGCCAGCAAGGTAGTACTAGCGGGCGGACCGGAGCAGTTCTTC
CDR3aa: CASKVVLAGGPEQFF

d_gene: TRBD1
j_gene: TRBJ1-1
v_gene: TRBV5-1
abundance: few
CDR3nt: TGCGCCAGCAGCTCCGGACAGGGCTGGAGCACTGAAGCTTTCTTT
CDR3aa: CASSSGQGWSTEAFF

d_gene: TRBD1
j_gene: TRBJ1-1
v_gene: TRBV7-2
abundance: few
CDR3nt: TGTGCCAGCAGCTTACAGGGGGCACAGAACACTGAAGCTTTCTTT
CDR3aa: CASSLQGAQNTEAFF

d_gene: TRBD2
j_gene: TRBJ2-1
v_gene: TRBV11-2
abundance: few
CDR3nt: TGTGCCAGCAGCCCCATGGCGGGCGGGAGAAGTGAGCAGTTCTTC
CDR3aa: CASSPMAGGRSEQFF

d_gene: -
j_gene: TRBJ1-4
v_gene: TRBV10-3
abundance: -
CDR3nt: TGTGCCATCAGCCCCGGGGGGGGAAGAAATGAAAAACTGTTTTTT
CDR3aa: CAISPGGGRNEKLFF

d_gene: -
j_gene: TRBJ1-2
v_gene: TRBV6-5
abundance: -
CDR3nt: TGTGCCAGCAGTTACTCTAGCCGGAACTATGGCTACACCTTC
CDR3aa: CASSYSSRNYGYTF

d_gene: -
j_gene: TRBJ2-3
v_gene: TRBV5-4
abundance: -
CDR3nt: TGTGCCAGCAGCTCGGTGGCGGTCGGCAGGGGAACAGATACGCAGTATTTT
CDR3aa: CASSSVAVGRGTDTQYF

d_gene: -
j_gene: TRBJ1-1
v_gene: TRBV4-1
abundance: -
CDR3nt: TGCGCCAGCAGCCAAACAACCAGCACTGAAGCTTTCTTT
CDR3aa: CASSQTTSTEAFF